There are a few counts of the clone carrying this T cell receptor beta chain. The antigen is unknown. The CDR3 covers 14 residues. The trim removed 5 bases at V and 0 bases at J, leaving 3 bases unmatched. Germline V gene lookup returns CDR1 DFQATT and CDR2 SNEGSKA (reference sequence). This sample was included in a study of post-analysis software for immune sequencing data. Study-wide context: The patients showed relapsing-remitting, secondary progressive and progressive-relapsing multiple sclerosis courses. Study-level points and caveats: Elevated frequency relative to controls characterized several TRBV segments in patients, TRBV5-6, TRBV5-1 and TRBV20-1 among them. Multiple sclerosis patients showed significantly lower normalized Chao1 diversity than controls did. Those samples that were prepared in the same batch co-clustered strongly by F measure.

Incorporated into the TCR beta cDNA libraries were unique molecular identifiers, which served to reduce PCR and sequencing biases. The T cell input of about 1 to 10 million gave a few hundred thousand cDNA molecules. TCRdb passed the PCR reads through MiXCR, listing each CDR3 protein once. The table has approximately 260,000 distinct CDR3 sequences, approximately 34% seen once. The receptor was isolated from a girl aged 10-17 years with multiple sclerosis. The sample was blood. This chain joins TRBV20-1 and TRBJ2-1; 8 positions match TRBD2. CDR3 bases: TGCAGTGCTGGCGGGGGGCGCTCCTACAATGAGCAGTTCTTC. Translated, it gives CSAGGGRSYNEQFF.